These T cell receptor beta chains were read from a single sample in a study of technical replicates of blood from a few donors. Generated by immunoSEQ multiplex PCR, the TCRdb table keeps only in-frame clones and is missing some. The sample holds tens of thousands of clones, just under 95% seen once. The sample comprised PBMCs. Every receptor here comes from a human donor in good health. Some clones in this sample may be carry-over from other donors' samples. Each CDR3 is given without its conserved first and last residue.

V gene	CDR3 length	CDR3 protein
TRBV7-2	13	ASSSASGKPYEQY
TRBV4-3	13	ASSHPGTNYNEQF
TRBV27	14	ASSLFEGAANTEAF
TRBV12-2	16	ASRGGPPSGGINQPQH
TRBV4-2	10	TAGDGTDTQY
TRBV30	10	AWRQGFTEAF
TRBV21-1	15	ASSNGGVGRLSYEQY
TRBV7-2	13	ASSLSGRTQNEQF
TRBV5-4	13	ASSLAGQGYNEQF
TRBV7-9	15	ASSQDRQGGYQETQY
TRBV2	12	ASNEEVSYNEQF
TRBV20-1	9	SARGFYEQY
TRBV30	13	AWSGTSGSYYEQY
TRBV30	13	AWIKAASSYNEQF
TRBV10-3	15	AIEGRDRGVSNQPQH
TRBV7-2	12	ASSFTQGTTEAF
TRBV5-4	15	ASSGDRGSSGANVLT
TRBV5-4	13	ASSLVGLAHYEQY
TRBV6-6	14	AGSADPGYSGNTIY
TRBV27	13	ASKNVRDRAYEQY
TRBV10-3	10	AITRGDNEQF
TRBV5-1	14	ASSLVAGLRYNEQF
TRBV12-5	14	ASGQGGQTRGTEAF
TRBV7-9	11	ASSFQTDYGYT
TRBV12-5	10	ASGLAQTEAF
TRBV5-5	13	ASSLVLAEYNEQF
TRBV11-2	13	ASSLMPPHNNEQF
TRBV7-8	10	ASSSTGYEQY
TRBV6-4	13	ASSDPNGGGETQY
TRBV5-1	13	ASSLDRPSNTEAF
TRBV4-2	17	ASSQEGQGAFYGNSPLH
TRBV4-2	15	ASSQEGLAGLTDTQY
TRBV4-1	12	ASSPESLNEKLF
TRBV2	13	ASSDWGRSGNTIY
TRBV9	12	ASSVGQGDNEQF
TRBV7-9	11	ASSSGRGNEQY
TRBV5-4	13	ASSLGQGPWDEQF
TRBV5-4	13	ASSRASGNYNEQF
TRBV30	9	AWSVSPRPF
TRBV29-1	9	SVTGDSGYT
TRBV7-2	13	ASSLVGTGISEQF
TRBV18	14	ASSPLLAGNTGELF
TRBV5-1	12	ASSRGSGATEAF
TRBV7-2	12	ASSGTRGGETQY
TRBV4-3	13	ASSPGTSGRDTQY
TRBV11-2	11	ASSLDLSRTQY
TRBV5-1	14	ASSSGQGTVTDTQY
TRBV4-3	15	ASSQDRGGESNQPQH
TRBV9	11	ASSVRAGTEAF
TRBV4-1	13	ASSQILHGADTQY
TRBV11-2	12	ASSADTRGTEAF
TRBV6-5	11	ASRATGGRPQH
TRBV4-3	15	ASSPDQELAGVYEQY
TRBV15	15	ATSGGRGWGRTDTQY
TRBV11-1	13	ASSPLAGVTYEQY
TRBV4-3	14	ASRKLAGVGAGELF
TRBV7-8	14	ASSRWDSGGGNEQF
TRBV7-9	12	ASSLYEGGTEAF
TRBV5-8	15	ASSPRGSLGKGNEQF